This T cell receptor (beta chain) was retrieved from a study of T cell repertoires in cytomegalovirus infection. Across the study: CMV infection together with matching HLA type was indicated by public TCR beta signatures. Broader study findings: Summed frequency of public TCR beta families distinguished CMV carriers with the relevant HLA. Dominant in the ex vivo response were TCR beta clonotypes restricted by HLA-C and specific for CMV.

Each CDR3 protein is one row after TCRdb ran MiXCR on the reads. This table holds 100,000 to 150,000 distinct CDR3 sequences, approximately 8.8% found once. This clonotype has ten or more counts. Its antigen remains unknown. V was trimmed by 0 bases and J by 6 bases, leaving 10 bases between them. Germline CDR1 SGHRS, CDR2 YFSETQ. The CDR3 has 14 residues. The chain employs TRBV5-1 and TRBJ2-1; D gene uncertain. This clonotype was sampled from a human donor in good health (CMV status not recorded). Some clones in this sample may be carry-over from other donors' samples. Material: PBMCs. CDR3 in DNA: TGCGCCAGCAGCTTGGCAGACCTGGGCAATGAGCAGTTCTTC. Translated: CASSLADLGNEQFF.